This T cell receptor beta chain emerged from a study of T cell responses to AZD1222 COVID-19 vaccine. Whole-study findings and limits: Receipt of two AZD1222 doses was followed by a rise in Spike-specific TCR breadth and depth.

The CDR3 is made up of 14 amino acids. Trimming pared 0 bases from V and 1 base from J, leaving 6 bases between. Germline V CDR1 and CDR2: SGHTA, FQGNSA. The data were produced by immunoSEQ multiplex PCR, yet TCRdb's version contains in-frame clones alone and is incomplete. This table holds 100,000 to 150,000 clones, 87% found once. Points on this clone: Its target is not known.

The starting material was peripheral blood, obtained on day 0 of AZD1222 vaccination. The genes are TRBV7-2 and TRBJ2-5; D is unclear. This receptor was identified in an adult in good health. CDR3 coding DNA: TGTGCCAGCAGCTTAGCGGGTCGCCAAGAGACCCAGTACTTC. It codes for CASSLAGRQETQYF.